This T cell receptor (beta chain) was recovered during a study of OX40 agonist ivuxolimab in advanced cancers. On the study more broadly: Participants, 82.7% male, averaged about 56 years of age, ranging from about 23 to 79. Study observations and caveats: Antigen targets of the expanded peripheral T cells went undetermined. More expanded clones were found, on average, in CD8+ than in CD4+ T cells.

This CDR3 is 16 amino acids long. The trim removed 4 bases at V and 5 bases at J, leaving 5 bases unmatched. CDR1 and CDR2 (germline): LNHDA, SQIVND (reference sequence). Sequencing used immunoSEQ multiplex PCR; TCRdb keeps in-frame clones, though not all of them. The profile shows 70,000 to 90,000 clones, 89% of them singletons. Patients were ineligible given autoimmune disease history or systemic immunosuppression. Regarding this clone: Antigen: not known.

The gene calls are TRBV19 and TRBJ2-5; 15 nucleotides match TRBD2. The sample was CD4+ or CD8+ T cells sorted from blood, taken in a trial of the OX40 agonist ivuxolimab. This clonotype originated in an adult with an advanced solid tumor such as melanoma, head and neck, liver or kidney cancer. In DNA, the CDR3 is TGTGCCAGTAGTAGGACTAGCGGGAGGGCCCATGAGACCCAGTACTTC. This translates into CASSRTSGRAHETQYF.